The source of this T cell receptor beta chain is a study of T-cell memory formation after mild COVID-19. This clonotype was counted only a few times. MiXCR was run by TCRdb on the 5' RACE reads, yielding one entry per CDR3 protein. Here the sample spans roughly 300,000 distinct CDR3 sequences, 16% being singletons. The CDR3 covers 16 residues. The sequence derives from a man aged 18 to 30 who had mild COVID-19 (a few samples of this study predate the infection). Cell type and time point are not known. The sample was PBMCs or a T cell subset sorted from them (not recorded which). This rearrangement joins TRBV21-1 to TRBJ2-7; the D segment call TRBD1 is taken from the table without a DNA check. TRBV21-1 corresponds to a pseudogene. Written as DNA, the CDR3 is TGTGCCAGCAGCAAATGGTCGCGGTGTAGGGGCTACGAGCAGTACTTC. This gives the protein CASSKWSRCRGYEQYF.